One sample yielded the 21 T cell receptor beta chains listed below, sequenced in a study of CD8 T cells in Susac syndrome. It was with random hexamers that roughly 0.5 to 1 ug RNA was reverse transcribed. One entry per CDR3 protein results from TCRdb running MiXCR on the immunoSEQ multiplex PCR reads. The sample consists of some 200,000 distinct CDR3 sequences, roughly 90% of them appearing once. Sequenced: CD4+ T cells from PBMCs. These receptor sequences come from a human donor with Susac syndrome.

The rearrangement links TRBV6-2 or TRBV6-3 to TRBJ2-7; D perhaps matches TRBD1 (7 bases). The CDR3 covers 14 residues. With 4 bases removed from V and 4 bases from J, the gap between germline ends came to 14 bases. The V gene's germline CDR1 is MNHEY and CDR2 SVGEGT. The CDR3 nucleotides are TGTGCCAGCAGTTTCAGCCAGGGGGGATACGAGCAGTACTTC. The encoded protein is CASSFSQGGYEQYF.

J is TRBJ2-3 and V is TRBV28; D ambiguous. Germline V gene sequence: CDR1 MDHEN, CDR2 SYDVKM. Between the trimmed V and J ends, which lost 1 base and 5 bases, there was a span of 4 bases. The CDR3 length is 12 residues. As DNA, the CDR3 is TGTGCCAGCAGTTTATCAGTAGATACGCAGTATTTT. Translated: CASSLSVDTQYF.

The rearrangement uses TRBV12-3 or TRBV12-4 and TRBJ2-2; unclear D gene. CDR3 length equals 13 residues. Trimming took 3 bases from V and 6 from J, leaving 8 bases between them. Here the CDR3 reads CASSLAAPGELFF. The CDR3 nucleotides are TGTGCCAGCAGTTTGGCAGCTCCCGGGGAGCTGTTTTTT.

Points on this clonotype: At one end, the junction sequence differs from germline, possibly due to a read error. The chain recombines TRBV2 with TRBJ2-3, with D unresolved. The CDR3 loop spans 12 amino acids. The germline CDR1 and CDR2 sequences are SNHLY and FYNNEI. The CDR3, as DNA: TGTGCCAGCACTGAATACACAGATACGCAGTATTTT. This gives the protein CASTEYTDTQYF.

This chain joins TRBV9 and TRBJ1-5; D gene ambiguous. This CDR3 is 15 amino acids long. Germline V lookup: CDR1 SGDLS, CDR2 YYNGEE. The V and J ends lost 0 bases and 7 bases respectively, with 14 bases between them. CDR3 coding DNA: TGTGCCAGCAGCGTAGATTCGGCCCTCGGGCAGCCCCAGCATTTT. This encodes CASSVDSALGQPQHF.

The chain carries TRBV29-1 and TRBJ1-2, with D possibly being TRBD1 (5 bases). CDR3 size: 14 residues. Germline V lookup: CDR1 SQVTM, CDR2 ANQGSEA. Trimming pared 0 bases from V and 0 bases from J, leaving 8 bases between. This CDR3 reads CSVEDQGTNYGYTF. CDR3 coding DNA: TGCAGCGTTGAAGATCAGGGAACTAACTATGGCTACACCTTC.

In its sample, this clonotype was seen once. V and J are TRBV7-9 and TRBJ2-7; D is possibly TRBD1 or TRBD2 (6 bases each). Deletions cut 5 bases from V and 4 bases from J, with 21 bases between. This CDR3 spans 16 amino acids. Germline values: CDR1 SEHNR, CDR2 FQNEAQ (reference sequence). CDR3 in amino acids: CASSRTPGGGFYEQYF. The DNA of the CDR3 is TGTGCCAGCAGCCGGACGCCCGGGGGCGGATTTTACGAGCAGTACTTC.

As DNA, the CDR3 is TGTGCCAGCTCACCACCCGAGGGTCCCTACAATGAGCAGTTCTTC. Its protein product is CASSPPEGPYNEQFF. The chain employs TRBV18 and TRBJ2-1; TRBD2 might be the D (5 bases). The CDR3 has 15 amino acids. CDR1 and CDR2 from the germline V gene are KGHSH and LQKENI. V was clipped by 0 bases and J by 2 bases, with 8 bases between them.

The rearrangement links TRBV23-1 to TRBJ2-3, with 7 bases lining up with TRBD2. TRBV23-1 is an ORF, with its function uncertain. This CDR3 has 12 amino acids. V shed 8 bases and J 4 bases; nucleotides not matched to a gene: 3. CDR3: CASGGGPDTQYF. The CDR3 DNA reads as TGCGCCAGCGGGGGGGGTCCAGATACGCAGTATTTT.

The chain joins TRBV5-4 to TRBJ1-1, with 7 bases aligning to TRBD1. The CDR3 loop spans 14 amino acids. Germline V lookup: CDR1 SGHNT, CDR2 YYREEE (reference sequence). V was clipped by 3 bases and J by 2 bases; unmatched bases: 4. DNA of the CDR3: TGTGCCAGCAGCTGGGACAGCCATAACACTGAAGCTTTCTTT. Encoded protein: CASSWDSHNTEAFF.

The chain recombines TRBV29-1 with TRBJ2-7; D is tentatively TRBD1 or TRBD2 (5 bases each). V was trimmed by 7 bases and J by 0 bases, leaving 19 bases between them. Per the germline V gene, CDR1 is SQVTM and CDR2 is ANQGSEA. The CDR3 consists of 15 residues. The DNA of the CDR3 is TGCAGCGCTTCCCGGGGCAGTACCTCCTCCTACGAGCAGTACTTC. This sequence encodes CSASRGSTSSYEQYF.

The CDR3, as DNA: TGTGCCAGCAGTCCGGGACATCCGACTGATACGCAGTATTTT. Translating it yields CASSPGHPTDTQYF. The chain employs TRBV7-9 and TRBJ2-3, with D possibly matching TRBD1 (6 bases). CDR3 size: 14 residues. Between the trimmed V and J ends, which lost 6 bases and 6 bases, there was a span of 16 bases. Per germline, CDR1 SEHNR and CDR2 FQNEAQ (reference sequence). The whole variable domain, remainder taken from reference TRBV7-9 and TRBJ2-3, is DTGVSQNPRHKITKRGQNVTFRCDPISEHNRLYWYRQTLGQGPEFLTYFQNEAQLEKSRLLSDRFSAERPKGSFSTLEIQRTEQGDSAMYLCASSPGHPTDTQYFGPGTRLTVL.

The chain uses TRBV27 and TRBJ2-3, with D tentatively TRBD1 (5 bases). Trimming shortened V by 5 bases and J by 6 bases, and 15 bases separated the two germline ends. The CDR3 totals 14 residues. Germline V lookup: CDR1 MNHEY, CDR2 SMNVEV (reference sequence). DNA for the CDR3: TGTGCCAGCAGTACTGGGGCCCCTTGGGATACGCAGTATTTT. Translating it yields CASSTGAPWDTQYF.

The rearrangement joins TRBV5-4 to TRBJ2-1; 11 bases map to TRBD2. From germline, CDR1 is SGHNT and CDR2 YYREEE (reference sequence). The V segment lost 2 bases and the J segment 0 bases; nucleotides outside the gene matches: 13. This CDR3 is 20 amino acids long. CDR3 DNA sequence: TGTGCCAGCAGCTTAGCACCGGGACTAGCGGCGGCTAGCTCCTACAATGAGCAGTTCTTC. This translates into CASSLAPGLAAASSYNEQFF.

The chain carries TRBV20-1 and TRBJ1-5; the D gene is possibly TRBD1 (6 bases). V dropped 4 bases and J dropped 7 bases, with 20 bases sitting between them. The CDR3 length is 15 residues. CDR1 and CDR2 (germline): DFQATT, SNEGSKA (reference sequence). CDR3 nucleotide sequence: TGCAGTGCTACCATACAGGGTGGGCTGGAGCAGCCCCAGCATTTT. The encoded protein is CSATIQGGLEQPQHF.

The rearrangement joins TRBV7-8 to TRBJ1-5; no definite D call. There are 15 residues in the CDR3. Trimming pared 5 bases from V and 0 bases from J, leaving 11 bases between. CDR1 and CDR2 (germline): SGHVS, FQNEAQ. The CDR3 protein is CASSPRMGSNQPQHF. The CDR3 coding sequence is TGTGCCAGCAGCCCTCGGATGGGTAGCAATCAGCCCCAGCATTTT.

V usage is TRBV10-3 and J usage is TRBJ1-3; TRBD1 is a possible D gene (5 bases). Per germline, CDR1 ENHRY and CDR2 SYGVKD. This CDR3 is 13 amino acids long. Trimming took off 2 bases at V and 7 bases at J, with 9 bases between the two ends. CDR3 nucleotides: TGTGCCATCAGTGAGGGACAAGAGAACACCATATATTTT. Translated, it gives CAISEGQENTIYF.

This rearrangement joins TRBV20-1 to TRBJ2-3; TRBD1 agrees at 9 bases. Per germline, CDR1 DFQATT and CDR2 SNEGSKA (reference sequence). The V segment lost 6 bases and the J segment 10 bases; nucleotides outside the gene matches: 11. The CDR3 totals 13 residues. CDR3 amino acids: CSATTGGYTPQYF. DNA of the CDR3: TGCAGTGCCACGACAGGGGGGTATACTCCGCAGTATTTT.

This clonotype was counted only a few times. The chain combines TRBV5-1 with TRBJ2-7; the D gene is possibly TRBD2 (6 bases). The CDR3 covers 12 residues. V lost 4 bases and J lost 6, with 11 bases in between. CDR1 and CDR2 from the germline V gene are SGHRS and YFSETQ. CDR3 sequence (DNA): TGCGCCAGCAGCACAGGAGGGTCCGAGCAGTACTTC. Protein sequence: CASSTGGSEQYF.

The V gene is TRBV20-1, the J gene TRBJ1-1; 9 bases are a match to TRBD1. This CDR3 spans 15 amino acids. Per germline, CDR1 DFQATT and CDR2 SNEGSKA (reference sequence). V was clipped by 2 bases and J by 9 bases; unmatched bases: 13. CDR3 region: CSARPSTGGDRKAFF. The DNA of the CDR3 is TGCAGTGCTAGACCCTCGACAGGGGGGGATCGTAAAGCTTTCTTT.

V usage is TRBV20-1 and J usage is TRBJ2-3; weak D call: TRBD2 (7 bases). Trimming shortened V by 1 base and J by 7 bases, and 15 bases separated the two germline ends. This CDR3 has 14 residues. Looked up from germline, CDR1 is DFQATT and CDR2 is SNEGSKA (reference sequence). CDR3 loop: CSARVGGGPHTQYF. The DNA of the CDR3 is TGCAGTGCTAGAGTAGGGGGAGGGCCCCATACGCAGTATTTT.